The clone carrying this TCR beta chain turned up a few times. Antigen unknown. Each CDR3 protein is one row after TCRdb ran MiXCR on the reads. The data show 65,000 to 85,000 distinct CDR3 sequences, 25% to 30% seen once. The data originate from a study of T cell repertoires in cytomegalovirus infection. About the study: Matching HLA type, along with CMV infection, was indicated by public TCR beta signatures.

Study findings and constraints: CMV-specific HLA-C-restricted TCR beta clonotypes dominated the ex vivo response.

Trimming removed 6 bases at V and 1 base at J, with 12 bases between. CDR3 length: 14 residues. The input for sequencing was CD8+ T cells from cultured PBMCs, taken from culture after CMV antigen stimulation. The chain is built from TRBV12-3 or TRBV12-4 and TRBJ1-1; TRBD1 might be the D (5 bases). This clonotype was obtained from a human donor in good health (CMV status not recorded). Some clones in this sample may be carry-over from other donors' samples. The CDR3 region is CASRYDSQNTEAFF. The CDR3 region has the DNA TGTGCCAGCAGATATGACAGCCAGAACACTGAAGCTTTCTTT.